These 18 T cell receptor beta chains share one sample of origin, sequenced in a study of cytomegalovirus exposure and HLA in healthy donors. The PCR had 60 Vbeta and 13 Jbeta primers. The assay was immunoSEQ multiplex PCR, and TCRdb's table has in-frame clones only and misses some. Among around 140,000 clones listed, around 80% were seen once. What was sequenced was PBMCs. The receptors were gathered from a man aged 40-49 years in good health and CMV-seronegative.

This clone has more than one count but fewer than ten. The chain employs TRBV29-1 and TRBJ2-3; D might be TRBD2 (6 bases). V was shortened by 4 bases and J by 1 base, with 12 bases between the two germline ends. CDR1 is SQVTM, CDR2 ANQGSEA, per germline. The CDR3 is made up of 14 amino acids. The CDR3 spells CSVAAQRGTDTQYF. CDR3 bases: TGCAGCGTTGCGGCCCAGCGGGGCACAGATACGCAGTATTTT.

The genes are TRBV19 and TRBJ2-1, with TRBD1 matching 9 bases. The CDR3 totals 15 residues. Germline V gene lookup returns CDR1 LNHDA and CDR2 SQIVND (reference sequence). V was pared by 7 bases and J by 6 bases, with 10 bases of the junction left unmatched. CDR3 in amino acids: CASTLTGGMPNEQFF. CDR3 DNA sequence: TGTGCCAGTACTCTGACAGGGGGTATGCCCAATGAGCAGTTCTTC.

This chain connects TRBV7-9 to TRBJ2-5; possibly TRBD1 for D (6 bases). The germline V gene has CDR1 SEHNR and CDR2 FQNEAQ (reference sequence). This CDR3 comprises 16 residues. Trimming cost V 2 bases and J 4 bases, with 17 bases left between them. The CDR3 sequence is CASSLPRTDSGETQYF. The CDR3 DNA reads TGTGCCAGCAGCTTACCCCGGACAGACAGTGGAGAGACCCAGTACTTC.

The V gene is TRBV23-1, the J gene TRBJ2-3; possible D gene TRBD2, 6 bases. TRBV23-1 is identified as an open reading frame with a role that is uncertain. V was clipped by 4 bases and J by 8 bases, with 19 bases between them. This CDR3 is built from 15 residues. In nucleotides, the CDR3 is TGCGCCAGCAGTCTGGGGGACTCCCCCTTCTGTACGCAGTATTTT. It codes for CASSLGDSPFCTQYF.

The CDR3 reads CASSPTYTGELFF. DNA of the CDR3: TGCGCCAGCAGTCCGACTTACACCGGGGAGCTGTTTTTT. The chain recombines TRBV10-1 with TRBJ2-2; no firm D call. The CDR3 length is 13 residues. V was trimmed by 5 bases and J by 3 bases, leaving 7 bases between them. The germline CDR1 and CDR2 sequences are WNHNN and SYGVQD (reference sequence).

In this sample, this clone turned up a few times. In nucleotides, the CDR3 is TGTGCCAGCAGACTTGAACCGGACACTGAAGCTTTCTTT. This translates into CASRLEPDTEAFF. This sequence joins TRBV2 and TRBJ1-1; D not certain. Between the trimmed V and J ends, which lost 6 bases and 3 bases, there was a span of 11 bases. The germline CDR1 and CDR2 sequences are SNHLY and FYNNEI. This CDR3 region has 13 residues.

The sample holds one count of this clone. The chain is built from TRBV10-3 and TRBJ2-7; 7 positions agree with TRBD2. V was pared by 0 bases and J by 3 bases, with 5 bases of the junction left unmatched. This CDR3 is 15 amino acids long. Germline CDR1 reads ENHRY; CDR2 reads SYGVKD. The chain's CDR3 is CAISESSSGGYEQYF. CDR3 DNA: TGTGCCATCAGTGAGTCAAGTTCGGGGGGCTACGAGCAGTACTTC.

This clone was observed a handful of times. In DNA, the CDR3 is TGTGCCAGCAGCTTAGCGAGGATTAACACTGAAGCTTTCTTT. It translates to CASSLARINTEAFF. The J gene is TRBJ1-1, the V gene TRBV7-6; D unclear. Trimming removed 0 bases at V and 2 bases at J, with 7 bases between. CDR1 is SGHVS, CDR2 FNYEAQ, per germline. The CDR3 contains 14 residues.

This clone was observed a single time. The V and J genes are TRBV15 and TRBJ2-3; 8 bases are shared with TRBD2. This CDR3 is 15 amino acids long. The germline CDR1 and CDR2 sequences are LNHNV and YYDKDF (reference sequence). Trimming took 6 bases from V and 1 from J; bases not matched to a gene: 6. CDR3: CATRELGGGTDTQYF. CDR3 DNA sequence: TGTGCCACCAGAGAGCTCGGGGGGGGCACAGATACGCAGTATTTT.

The chain links TRBV6-6 to TRBJ1-6; tentatively, D is TRBD1 (5 bases). CDR1 and CDR2 from the germline V gene are MNHNY and SVGAGI (reference sequence). Trimming shortened V by 6 bases and J by 10 bases, and 13 bases separated the two germline ends. The CDR3 length is 13 residues. CDR3 bases: TGTGCCAGCAGGTCGGGGGGAGGATCACCCCTCCACTTT. Protein sequence: CASRSGGGSPLHF.

The gene calls are TRBV11-2 and TRBJ1-3; TRBD1 is a possible D gene (6 bases). The CDR3 has 15 residues. Per germline, CDR1 SGHAT and CDR2 FQNNGV. V was shortened by 2 bases and J by 1 base, with 9 bases between the two germline ends. CDR3: CASSLRGASGNTIYF. The CDR3 nucleotides are TGTGCCAGCAGCTTACGGGGGGCATCTGGAAACACCATATATTTT.

This clone was counted a few times. V is TRBV28 and J is TRBJ1-5; 10 bases are a match to TRBD1. Trimming at V came to 5 bases and at J to 2 bases, leaving 6 bases not matched to a gene. The CDR3 length is 16 residues. CDR1 and CDR2 (germline): MDHEN, SYDVKM. The CDR3 here is CASSGQGDFGNQPQHF. DNA of the CDR3: TGTGCCAGCAGTGGACAGGGGGATTTTGGCAATCAGCCCCAGCATTTT.

The chain has TRBV5-4 and TRBJ1-6, with D possibly TRBD1 on 6 matching bases. Trimming took 0 bases from V and 2 from J, leaving 9 bases between them. The germline V gene encodes CDR1 SGHNT and CDR2 YYREEE (reference sequence). This CDR3 comprises 16 residues. CDR3 loop: CASSLAGVPYNSPLHF. CDR3 in DNA: TGTGCCAGCAGCTTGGCAGGGGTCCCCTATAATTCACCCCTCCACTTT.

The chain combines TRBV19 with TRBJ2-5; 13 nucleotides line up with TRBD2. J was trimmed by 5 bases and V by 5 bases; bases with no gene match: 8. CDR1 and CDR2 from the germline V gene are LNHDA and SQIVND (reference sequence). This CDR3 contains 16 residues. This chain's CDR3 is CASSFTSGGAVETQYF. The CDR3 nucleotides read TGTGCCAGTAGTTTTACTAGCGGGGGGGCCGTGGAGACCCAGTACTTC.

The rearrangement links TRBV30 to TRBJ1-1; D unclear. The CDR3 runs 13 residues. CDR1 is GTSNPN and CDR2 is SVGIG in the germline V gene (reference sequence). V was pared by 3 bases and J by 2 bases, with 10 bases between. CDR3 residues: CAWSPSLNTEAFF. In DNA form, the CDR3 reads TGTGCCTGGAGCCCATCTCTAAACACTGAAGCTTTCTTT.

The rearrangement links TRBV11-2 to TRBJ2-3; possibly TRBD2 for D (5 bases). V was cut by 0 bases and J by 3 bases, with 13 bases left in between. Germline V gene lookup returns CDR1 SGHAT and CDR2 FQNNGV. The CDR3 has 16 residues. This chain's CDR3 is CASSLEGGLGTDTQYF. CDR3 DNA: TGTGCCAGCAGCTTAGAAGGAGGACTTGGGACAGATACGCAGTATTTT.

The rearrangement uses TRBV21-1 and TRBJ1-3; TRBD1 is the table's D call and was not checked against the DNA. TRBV21-1 is a pseudogene locus. The CDR3 is made up of 14 amino acids. The CDR3 is CATNRGHSGNTIYF. CDR3 sequence (DNA): TGTGCCACCAACAGGGGGCATTCTGGAAACACCATATATTTT.

This clone occurred once. V is TRBV25-1 and J is TRBJ1-5, with a weak D call TRBD1 (5 bases). Germline V gives CDR1 MGHDK, CDR2 SYGVNS. The CDR3 has 14 amino acids. Trimming removed 1 base at V and 2 bases at J, with 6 bases between. DNA of the CDR3: TGTGCCAGCAGTGAATGGGGGGGCAATCAGCCCCAGCATTTT. Translated: CASSEWGGNQPQHF.